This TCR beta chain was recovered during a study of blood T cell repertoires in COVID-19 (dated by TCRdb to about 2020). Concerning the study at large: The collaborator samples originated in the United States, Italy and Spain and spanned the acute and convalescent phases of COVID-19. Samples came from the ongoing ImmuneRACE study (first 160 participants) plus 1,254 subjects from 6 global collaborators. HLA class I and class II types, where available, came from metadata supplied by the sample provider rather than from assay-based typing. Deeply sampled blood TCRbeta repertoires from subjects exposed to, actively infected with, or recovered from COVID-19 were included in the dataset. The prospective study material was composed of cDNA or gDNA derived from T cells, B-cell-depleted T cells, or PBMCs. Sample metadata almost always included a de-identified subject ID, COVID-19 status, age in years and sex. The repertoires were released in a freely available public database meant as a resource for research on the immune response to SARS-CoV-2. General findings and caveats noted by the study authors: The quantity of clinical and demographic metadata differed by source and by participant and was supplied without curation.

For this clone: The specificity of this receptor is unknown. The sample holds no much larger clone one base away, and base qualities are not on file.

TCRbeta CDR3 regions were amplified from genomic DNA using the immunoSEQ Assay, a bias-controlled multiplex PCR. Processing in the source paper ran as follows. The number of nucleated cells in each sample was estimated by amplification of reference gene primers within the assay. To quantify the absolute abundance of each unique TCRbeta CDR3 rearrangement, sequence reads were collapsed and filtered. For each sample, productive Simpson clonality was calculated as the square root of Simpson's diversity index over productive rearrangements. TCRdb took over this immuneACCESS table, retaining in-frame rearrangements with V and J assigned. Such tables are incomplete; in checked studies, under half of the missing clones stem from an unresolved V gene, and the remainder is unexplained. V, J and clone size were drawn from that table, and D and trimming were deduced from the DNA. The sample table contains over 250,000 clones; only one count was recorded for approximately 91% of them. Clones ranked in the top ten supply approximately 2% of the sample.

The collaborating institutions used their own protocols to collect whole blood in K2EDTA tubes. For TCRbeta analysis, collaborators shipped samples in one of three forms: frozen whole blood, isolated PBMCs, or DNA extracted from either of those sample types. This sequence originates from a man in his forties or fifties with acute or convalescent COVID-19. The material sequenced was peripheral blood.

Read as DNA, the sequence is TGTGCCAGCAGACGACAGGGAACTGGGGCCAACGTCCTGACTTTC. Its protein product is CASRRQGTGANVLTF. In this chain, TRBV3-1 (or the pseudogene TRBV3-2) is recombined with TRBJ2-6; 7 bases in between match TRBD1. The CDR3 starts with the cysteine, ends with the phenylalanine, and has 15 residues. Just CDR3 DNA is preserved here, 45 bases in frame from base 1. Ends trimmed: V by 6 bases, J by 2 bases; bases unmatched to a gene: 4. According to the germline V gene (reference sequence), CDR1 reads LGHDT and CDR2 reads YNNKEL.